The 32 T cell receptor beta chains below all came from one sample that was sequenced in a study of cytomegalovirus exposure and HLA in healthy donors. Primers: 60 Vbeta forward and 13 Jbeta reverse. Libraries were prepared by immunoSEQ multiplex PCR; TCRdb keeps only in-frame clonotypes and omits some of them. The sample records roughly 160,000 clones, about 80% being singletons. Sequencing input: PBMCs. The source is a young man in good health and CMV-seronegative.

This chain uses TRBV7-2 with TRBJ2-5; TRBD1 matches 9 bases. Losses at the gene ends were 1 base for V and 0 bases for J; bases not matched to a gene: 0. The CDR3 covers 15 residues. Germline-derived CDR1 and CDR2 are SGHTA and FQGNSA. CDR3 coding DNA: TGTGCCAGCAGCTTAGGGGACAGGGACCAAGAGACCCAGTACTTC. Amino acids: CASSLGDRDQETQYF.

V is TRBV30 and J is TRBJ2-3, with 10 bases fitting TRBD2. The CDR3 extends over 18 amino acids. The trim removed 1 base at V and 2 bases at J, leaving 12 bases unmatched. CDR1 and CDR2 (germline): GTSNPN, SVGIG (reference sequence). The DNA for the CDR3 is TGTGCCTGGAGTGGGACTAGCGGCCACGGGGGGTTCACAGATACGCAGTATTTT. This codes for CAWSGTSGHGGFTDTQYF.

Concerning this clone: Other nucleotide sequences from this sample produce the same CDR3. The V call is TRBV28, the J call TRBJ1-1, with no clear D. Per germline, CDR1 MDHEN and CDR2 SYDVKM. V was trimmed by 5 bases and J by 1 base, leaving 11 bases between them. This CDR3 has 14 residues. The CDR3 coding sequence is TGTGCCAGCAGTAAAGTCCGAGGGAACACTGAAGCTTTCTTT. Protein sequence: CASSKVRGNTEAFF.

Note on this clone: The DNA is omitted, as the CDR3 cannot be located on it reliably, and the CDR3 follows TCRdb's listing. The rearrangement joins TRBV30 to TRBJ2-7; the table's TRBD2 call for D was not verified on the DNA. Germline V gene lookup returns CDR1 GTSNPN and CDR2 SVGIG (reference sequence). The CDR3 region is 11 residues in length, termini included. The CDR3 spells CACKELRQQYF.

This chain connects TRBV7-2 to TRBJ1-4; 7 bases are a match to TRBD1. Germline lookup yields CDR1 SGHTA and CDR2 FQGNSA. This CDR3 has 13 residues. The V gene end was trimmed by 6 bases and the J gene end by 7 bases; junction bases not matched to a gene: 5. The CDR3 region is CASRGQGGEKLFF. In nucleotides, the CDR3 is TGTGCCAGCAGGGGGCAGGGGGGTGAAAAACTGTTTTTT.

The gene calls are TRBV19 and TRBJ1-1, with D uncertain. The germline gives CDR1 LNHDA, CDR2 SQIVND (reference sequence). V lost 2 bases to trimming and J lost 1 base, with 11 bases between them. This CDR3 contains 15 residues. The CDR3 DNA reads TGTGCCAGTAGTATACAGCCAGGATCGAACACTGAAGCTTTCTTT. Encoded protein: CASSIQPGSNTEAFF.

The rearrangement links TRBV30 to TRBJ2-7; TRBD2 matches at 7 bases. V trimming: 0 bases; J trimming: 0 bases; junction bases outside the gene matches: 11. The CDR3 is made up of 17 amino acids. CDR1 is GTSNPN and CDR2 is SVGIG in the germline V gene (reference sequence). The CDR3 loop reads CAWSVRMGGSLSYEQYF. The DNA of the CDR3 is TGTGCCTGGAGTGTACGGATGGGCGGGAGCCTCTCCTACGAGCAGTACTTC.

V is TRBV4-1 and J is TRBJ1-6, with TRBD1 as a possible D gene (5 bases). The V end lost 5 bases, the J end lost 0 bases, and 5 bases lay between the germline ends. This CDR3 has 14 residues. Germline V gene sequence: CDR1 MGHRA, CDR2 YSYEKL. Here the CDR3 DNA reads TGCGCCAGCAGCGGGGCCTCCTATAATTCACCCCTCCACTTT. Translated: CASSGASYNSPLHF.

This rearrangement joins TRBV6-1 to TRBJ2-5; 7 positions agree with TRBD1. The V and J ends lost 6 bases and 11 bases, in that order; junction bases with no gene match: 18. The CDR3 has 15 residues. The germline V gene has CDR1 MNHNS and CDR2 SASEGT. The CDR3 DNA reads TGTGCCAGCAGCGCCCGGGACAGATCGCATCAGGGGCAGTACTTC. Encoded protein: CASSARDRSHQGQYF.

The chain couples TRBV30 to TRBJ1-1; D not certain. The CDR3 extends over 8 amino acids. Germline V gene lookup returns CDR1 GTSNPN and CDR2 SVGIG (reference sequence). The V and J ends lost 6 bases and 7 bases respectively, with 3 bases between them. CDR3 in DNA: TGTGCCTGCCGTGAAGCTTTCTTT. It is translated as CACREAFF.

The chain recombines TRBV7-2 with TRBJ2-7, with TRBD2 matching 11 bases. There are 14 residues in the CDR3. The junction had 3 bases not matched to a gene; V was cut back by 3 bases and J by 5 bases. Germline loops: CDR1 SGHTA, CDR2 FQGNSA. CDR3 loop: CASSFTSGSHEQYF. The CDR3 coding sequence is TGTGCCAGCAGCTTCACTAGCGGGAGCCACGAGCAGTACTTC.

The chain combines TRBV9 with TRBJ2-4; unclear D gene. V shed 3 bases and J shed 9 bases, with 10 bases lying between them. Germline V gene data show CDR1 as SGDLS and CDR2 as YYNGEE. This CDR3 has 12 residues. Here the CDR3 reads CASSGSGRIQYF. In DNA form, the CDR3 reads TGTGCCAGCAGCGGGTCGGGTCGCATTCAGTACTTC.

The chain carries TRBV11-2 and TRBJ2-3; tentative D call: TRBD2 (5 bases). The CDR3 runs to 14 residues. CDR1 is SGHAT and CDR2 is FQNNGV in the germline V gene. The V and J ends lost 0 bases and 2 bases respectively, with 6 bases between them. CDR3 nucleotide sequence: TGTGCCAGCAGCTTAGAAGGACTCACAGATACGCAGTATTTT. It yields the protein CASSLEGLTDTQYF.

The rearrangement uses TRBV6-6 and TRBJ2-7, with 10 bases matching TRBD1. The CDR3 extends over 13 amino acids. V dropped 6 bases and J dropped 4; count of bases not matched to a gene: 3. Per the germline V gene, CDR1 is MNHNY and CDR2 is SVGAGI (reference sequence). CDR3 in amino acids: CASRTGGAYEQYF. The CDR3 DNA reads as TGTGCCAGCAGGACAGGGGGCGCATACGAGCAGTACTTC.

The CDR3 is CASSPKDINIQYF. For the CDR3, the DNA is TGTGCCAGCTCACCAAAGGACATTAACATTCAGTACTTC. This chain links TRBV18 with TRBJ2-4; D may be TRBD1 (5 bases). Germline lookup yields CDR1 KGHSH and CDR2 LQKENI. The CDR3 totals 13 residues. The V gene lost 2 bases and the J gene lost 7 bases, with 9 bases spanning the gap.

The chain recombines TRBV6-4 with TRBJ1-1, with D unresolved. V was cut by 6 bases and J by 1 base, with 15 bases left in between. The CDR3 is made up of 15 amino acids. CDR1 MRHNA and CDR2 SNTAGT come from the germline V gene. The DNA of the CDR3 is TGTGCCAGCAGCCCTCAGACAATTTCGAACACTGAAGCTTTCTTT. It yields the protein CASSPQTISNTEAFF.

J is TRBJ2-1 and V is TRBV9, with 12 nucleotides matching TRBD2. The ends lost 0 bases at V and 10 bases at J; junction bases unmatched: 11. The germline CDR1 and CDR2 sequences are SGDLS and YYNGEE. The CDR3 length is 17 residues. CDR3 in amino acids: CASSVVGSGLAGQEQFF. As DNA, the CDR3 is TGTGCCAGCAGCGTAGTTGGGTCAGGACTAGCGGGGCAAGAGCAGTTCTTC.

The chain links TRBV6-5 to TRBJ1-5; 9 positions agree with TRBD1. V lost 6 bases and J lost 4; bases outside the gene matches: 4. The CDR3 is 14 residues long. Per the germline V gene, CDR1 is MNHEY and CDR2 is SVGAGI. CDR3 in DNA: TGTGCCAGCAGCGGACAGGGGTCAAATCAGCCCCAGCATTTT. Protein: CASSGQGSNQPQHF.

The rearrangement joins TRBV14 to TRBJ1-6; a weak D match, TRBD1 (6 bases). In germline, CDR1 is SGHDN, CDR2 FVKESK. V was trimmed by 8 bases and J by 11 bases, leaving 13 bases between them. There are 12 residues in the CDR3. The CDR3 spells CASSRSGAPLHF. CDR3 sequence (DNA): TGTGCCAGCTCCAGGTCAGGGGCACCCCTCCACTTT.

This chain uses TRBV7-9 with TRBJ1-6; 9 bases map to TRBD1. The J segment lost 7 bases and the V segment lost 7 bases, leaving 8 bases of the junction unmatched. This CDR3 is 15 amino acids long. Germline V gene data show CDR1 as SEHNR and CDR2 as FQNEAQ (reference sequence). Here the CDR3 DNA reads TGTGCCAGCACCGTTCCCGGGACAGGGAATTCACCCCTCCACTTT. The encoded protein is CASTVPGTGNSPLHF.

A few counts support this clone. Within the sample, other DNA sequences also encode this same CDR3. This rearrangement joins TRBV28 to TRBJ1-1; weak D call: TRBD1 (6 bases). The CDR3 consists of 14 residues. V lost 6 bases and J 3 bases, leaving 14 bases between the germline ends. Germline lookup yields CDR1 MDHEN and CDR2 SYDVKM. CDR3 sequence reads: CASSLTRQDTEAFF. The DNA for the CDR3 is TGTGCCAGCAGCCTTACCCGACAGGACACTGAAGCTTTCTTT.

This chain connects TRBV30 to TRBJ2-5, with TRBD1 identical over 7 bases. The CDR3 is made up of 12 amino acids. V shed 3 bases and J 2 bases; nucleotides not matched to a gene: 0. Germline V CDR1 and CDR2: GTSNPN, SVGIG (reference sequence). In DNA form, the CDR3 reads TGTGCCTGGAGACAGGGGCAAGAGACCCAGTACTTC. Translating gives CAWRQGQETQYF.

This clone occurred a few times. The rearrangement uses TRBV2 and TRBJ2-3, with D tentatively TRBD1 (7 bases). The length of the CDR3 is 19 residues. Germline V gene lookup returns CDR1 SNHLY and CDR2 FYNNEI. Trimming shortened V by 6 bases and J by 0 bases, and 25 bases separated the two germline ends. The CDR3 loop reads CASRRRGRTGWESTDTQYF. As DNA, the CDR3 is TGTGCCAGCAGGCGGCGAGGGAGGACAGGATGGGAAAGCACAGATACGCAGTATTTT. The full variable domain, its missing parts supplied by reference TRBV2 and TRBJ2-3, is EPEVTQTPSHQVTQMGQEVILRCVPISNHLYFYWYRQILGQKVEFLVSFYNNEISEKSEIFDDQFSVERPDGSNFTLKIRSTKLEDSAMYFCASRRRGRTGWESTDTQYFGPGTRLTVL.

The J gene is TRBJ1-2, the V gene TRBV28, with 7 bases lining up with TRBD1. Germline V gene data show CDR1 as MDHEN and CDR2 as SYDVKM. V was pared by 6 bases and J by 4 bases, with 14 bases of the junction left unmatched. The CDR3 has 16 amino acids. CDR3 residues: CASSRFRDSNIYGYTF. CDR3 sequence (DNA): TGTGCCAGCAGCCGCTTCCGGGACAGCAACATCTATGGCTACACCTTC.

This chain connects TRBV2 to TRBJ1-1; possible D gene TRBD1, 5 bases. This CDR3 spans 11 amino acids. Germline V lookup: CDR1 SNHLY, CDR2 FYNNEI. Trimming pared 8 bases from V and 6 bases from J, leaving 10 bases between. CDR3 DNA: TGTGCCAGCGATTGGGGGGCTGAAGCTTTCTTT. Protein: CASDWGAEAFF.

The V and J genes are TRBV19 and TRBJ1-1; TRBD1 aligns across 7 bases. From germline, CDR1 is LNHDA and CDR2 SQIVND (reference sequence). The CDR3 contains 14 residues. Trimming at V came to 5 bases and at J to 7 bases, leaving 10 bases not matched to a gene. CDR3 amino acids: CASSGGQARYEAFF. DNA of the CDR3: TGTGCCAGTAGTGGTGGACAGGCAAGATATGAAGCTTTCTTT.

This chain's CDR3 is CASSQAANTGELFF. CDR3 DNA sequence: TGCGCCAGCAGCCAAGCGGCGAACACCGGGGAGCTGTTTTTT. This rearrangement joins TRBV4-3 to TRBJ2-2; D is unclear. Between the trimmed V and J ends, which lost 1 base and 0 bases, there was a span of 3 bases. CDR3 length equals 14 residues. Germline V CDR1 and CDR2: LGHNA, YSLEER.

The CDR3 nucleotides are TGTGCCAGCAGCTCCCTAGGGTTACAGGGCTATGGCTACACCTTC. This encodes CASSSLGLQGYGYTF. The chain couples TRBV7-9 to TRBJ1-2; a possible D gene is TRBD1 (6 bases). The germline CDR1 and CDR2 sequences are SEHNR and FQNEAQ (reference sequence). V was cut by 4 bases and J by 4 bases, with 16 bases left in between. The CDR3 has 15 amino acids.

The rearrangement joins TRBV7-9 to TRBJ2-7; TRBD2 agrees at 7 bases. Germline CDR1 reads SEHNR; CDR2 reads FQNEAQ (reference sequence). The junction had 10 bases not matched to a gene; V was cut back by 11 bases and J by 3 bases. The length of the CDR3 is 13 residues. CDR3 residues: CACTGVAGYEQYF. CDR3 in DNA: TGTGCCTGTACCGGGGTAGCGGGCTACGAGCAGTACTTC.

This clone has only one observation. The chain uses TRBV30 and TRBJ1-2, with D possibly matching TRBD1 (6 bases). CDR3 size: 15 residues. In germline, CDR1 is GTSNPN, CDR2 SVGIG (reference sequence). V lost 2 bases and J 7 bases, leaving 20 bases between the germline ends. CDR3: CAWSPRRGPSGGYTF. CDR3 DNA: TGTGCCTGGAGTCCCCGCAGGGGCCCATCGGGTGGCTACACCTTC.

This chain connects TRBV6-5 to TRBJ2-2, with 7 bases fitting TRBD1. J gave up 5 bases and V 5 bases, and 5 bases lay outside the gene matches. Looked up from germline, CDR1 is MNHEY and CDR2 is SVGAGI. This CDR3 has 14 amino acids. CDR3 amino acids: CASSQTGQTGELFF. The CDR3 nucleotides are TGTGCCAGCAGTCAAACGGGACAGACCGGGGAGCTGTTTTTT.

Of note for this clone: The sample holds other DNA sequences that translate to the same CDR3. The chain uses TRBV28 and TRBJ1-1; D call uncertain. The length of the CDR3 is 14 residues. Germline V gene lookup returns CDR1 MDHEN and CDR2 SYDVKM. V was clipped by 3 bases and J by 3 bases, with 11 bases between them. The CDR3 is CASSLTRGDTEAFF. The CDR3 DNA reads TGTGCCAGCAGTTTGACGCGCGGGGACACTGAAGCTTTCTTT.